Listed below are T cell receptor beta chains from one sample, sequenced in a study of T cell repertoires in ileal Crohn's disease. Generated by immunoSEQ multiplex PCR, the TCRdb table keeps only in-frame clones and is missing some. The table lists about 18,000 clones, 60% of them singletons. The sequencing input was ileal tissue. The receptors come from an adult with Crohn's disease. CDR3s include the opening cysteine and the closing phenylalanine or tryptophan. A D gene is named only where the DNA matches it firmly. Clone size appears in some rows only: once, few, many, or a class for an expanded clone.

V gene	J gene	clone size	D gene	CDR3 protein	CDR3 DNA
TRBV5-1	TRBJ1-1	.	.	CASRMAVNTEAFF	TGCGCCAGCAGAATGGCGGTGAACACTGAAGCTTTCTTT
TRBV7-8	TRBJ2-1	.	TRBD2	CASSLSSGSFNEQFF	TGTGCCAGCAGCTTATCGAGCGGGAGTTTCAATGAGCAGTTCTTC
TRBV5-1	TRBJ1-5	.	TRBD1	CASNFDRGDQPQHF	TGCGCCAGCAATTTCGACAGGGGGGATCAGCCCCAGCATTTT
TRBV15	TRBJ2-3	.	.	CATSREYTDTQYF	TGTGCCACCAGCAGAGAATACACAGATACGCAGTATTTT
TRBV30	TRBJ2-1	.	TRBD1	CAWELQGNNEQFF	TGTGCCTGGGAACTACAGGGGAACAATGAGCAGTTCTTC
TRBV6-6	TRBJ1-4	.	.	CASSYSIGVYGEKLFF	TGTGCCAGCAGTTACTCGATAGGGGTCTATGGTGAAAAACTGTTTTTT
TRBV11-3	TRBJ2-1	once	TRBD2	CASSFSGTNYNEQFF	TGTGCCAGCAGCTTCTCCGGGACTAACTACAATGAGCAGTTCTTC
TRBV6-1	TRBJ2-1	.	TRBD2	CASSHTSGGPNEQFF	TGTGCCAGCAGTCATACTAGCGGGGGCCCCAATGAGCAGTTCTTC
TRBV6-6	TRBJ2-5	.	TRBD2	CASSRGLAGQETQYF	TGTGCCAGCAGTCGGGGACTAGCGGGTCAAGAGACCCAGTACTTC
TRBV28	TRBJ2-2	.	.	CASSFIPGVDTGELFF	TGTGCCAGCAGTTTCATCCCAGGGGTTGACACCGGGGAGCTGTTTTTT
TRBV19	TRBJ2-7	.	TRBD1	CATSGTAAYEQYF	TGTGCCACCTCCGGGACAGCTGCCTACGAGCAGTACTTC